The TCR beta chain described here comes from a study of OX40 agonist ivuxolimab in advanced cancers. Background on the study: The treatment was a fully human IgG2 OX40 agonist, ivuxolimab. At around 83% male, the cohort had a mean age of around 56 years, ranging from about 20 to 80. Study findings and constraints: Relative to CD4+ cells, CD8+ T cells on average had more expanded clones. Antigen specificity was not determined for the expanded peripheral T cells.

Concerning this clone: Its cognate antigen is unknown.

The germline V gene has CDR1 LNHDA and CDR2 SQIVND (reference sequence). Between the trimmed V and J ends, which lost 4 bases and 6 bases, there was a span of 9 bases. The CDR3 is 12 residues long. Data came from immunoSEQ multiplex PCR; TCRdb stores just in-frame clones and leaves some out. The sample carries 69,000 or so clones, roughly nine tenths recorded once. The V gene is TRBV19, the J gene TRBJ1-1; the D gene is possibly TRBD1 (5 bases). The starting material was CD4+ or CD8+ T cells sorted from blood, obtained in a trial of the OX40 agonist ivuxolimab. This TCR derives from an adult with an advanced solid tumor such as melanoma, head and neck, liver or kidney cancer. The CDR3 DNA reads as TGTGCCAGTAGTACTGGGACCTCTGAAGCTTTCTTT. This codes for CASSTGTSEAFF.